This T cell receptor beta chain came from a study of radiotherapy plus CTLA-4 blockade in lung cancer. General study findings and limits: Tumor-origin TCR clones grew in blood after radiotherapy plus ipilimumab.

Germline CDR1 SGHAT, CDR2 FQNNGV. The V and J ends lost 5 bases and 7 bases respectively, with 14 bases between them. The CDR3 sequence is 14 residues long. Chemo-refractory metastatic non-small-cell lung cancer patients underwent focal radiation alongside CTLA-4 blockade with ipilimumab. Comment on this clone: Its target is unknown.

The table came from immunoSEQ multiplex PCR; TCRdb's copy has only in-frame clones and leaves some out. Counted here are around 110,000 clones, roughly 80% occurring once; the ten biggest clones make up roughly 3.1%. This TCR was recovered from a human donor with non-small cell lung cancer that progressed on radiotherapy plus ipilimumab. Some clones in this sample may be carry-over from other donors' samples. The chain joins TRBV11-2 to TRBJ2-2; weak D call: TRBD1 (6 bases). The specimen was peripheral blood, collected from a patient treated with radiotherapy plus ipilimumab. The CDR3 nucleotides read TGTGCCAGCAGCCAGGACAGCCCCTTCGGGGAGCTGTTTTTT. It codes for CASSQDSPFGELFF.